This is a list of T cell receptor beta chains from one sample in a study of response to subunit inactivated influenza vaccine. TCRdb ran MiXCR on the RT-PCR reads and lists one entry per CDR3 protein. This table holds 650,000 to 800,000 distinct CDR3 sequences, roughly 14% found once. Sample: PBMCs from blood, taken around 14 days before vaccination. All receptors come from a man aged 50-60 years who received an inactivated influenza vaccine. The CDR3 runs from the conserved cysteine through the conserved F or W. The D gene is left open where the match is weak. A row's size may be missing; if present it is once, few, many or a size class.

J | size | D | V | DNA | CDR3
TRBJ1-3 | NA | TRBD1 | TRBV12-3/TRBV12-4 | TGTGCCTGCAGTTTAGTCGCTCTGGGACAGAGAAGTGGAAACACCATATATTTT | CACSLVALGQRSGNTIYF
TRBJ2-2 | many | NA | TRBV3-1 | TGTGCCAGCAGCCAAGAGGGGAGGCGGGCTGATAACAACACCGGGGAGCTGTTTTTT | CASSQEGRRADNNTGELFF
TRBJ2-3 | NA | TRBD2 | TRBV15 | TGTGCCACCGGCGAGGGCGGGGGGGCTTATACGCAGTATTTT | CATGEGGGAYTQYF
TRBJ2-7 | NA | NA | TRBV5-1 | TGCGCCAGCGCTCGCCCCGAAGGGAAGTATTCCTACGAGCAGTACTTC | CASARPEGKYSYEQYF
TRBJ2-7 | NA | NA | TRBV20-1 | TGCAGTGCTAGAGAGAGCTCCTACGAGCAGTACTTC | CSARESSYEQYF
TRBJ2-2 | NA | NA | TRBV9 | TGTGCCAGCAGCGTAGATTCGGCAGGGAGAAACACCGGGGAGCTGTTTTTT | CASSVDSAGRNTGELFF
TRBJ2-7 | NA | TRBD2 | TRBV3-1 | TGTGCCAGCAGCCAAGAACCGACTAGCGTCTTCGAGCAGTACTTC | CASSQEPTSVFEQYF
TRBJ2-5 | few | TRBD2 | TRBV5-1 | TGCGCCAGCAGCCCCGGACTAGCGGGGGGTTCACGAGAGACCCAGTACTTC | CASSPGLAGGSRETQYF
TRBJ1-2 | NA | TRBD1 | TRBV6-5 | TGTGCCAGCAGTAACAGGGGCAATGGGTTGTATGGCTACACCTTC | CASSNRGNGLYGYTF
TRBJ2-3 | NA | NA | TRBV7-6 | TGTGCCAGCAGCAAGGAAGTCACAGATACGCAGTATTTT | CASSKEVTDTQYF
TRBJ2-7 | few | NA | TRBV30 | TGTGCCTGGGAGGGAGCCTACGAGCAGTACTTC | CAWEGAYEQYF
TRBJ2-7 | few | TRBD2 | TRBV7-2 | TGTGCCAGCAGCTTAGCAGGACTAGCGGGGGTCCTCCTCTACTCCTACGAGCAGTACTTC | CASSLAGLAGVLLYSYEQYF
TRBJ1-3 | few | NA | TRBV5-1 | TGCGCCAGCAGCTTGGCGGCCGGAGCCCACTCTGGAAACACCATATATTTT | CASSLAAGAHSGNTIYF
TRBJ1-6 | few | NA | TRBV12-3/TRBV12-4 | TGTGCCAGCAGTTCCGGACTCGGGCAGCCACCCCTCCACTTT | CASSSGLGQPPLHF
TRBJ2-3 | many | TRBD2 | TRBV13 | TGTGCCAGCAGCCGGAACGGGGGGGCCGGTTCAGATACGCAGTATTTT | CASSRNGGAGSDTQYF